This passage covers 11 T cell receptor beta chains from one sample sequenced in a study of OX40 agonist ivuxolimab in advanced cancers. The method was immunoSEQ multiplex PCR; TCRdb's version includes in-frame clones alone and lacks a portion of them. The table has 50,000 to 65,000 clones, approximately 80% seen once. Sequencing used CD4+ or CD8+ T cells sorted from blood, obtained in a trial of the OX40 agonist ivuxolimab. Receptors originate from an adult with an advanced solid tumor such as melanoma, head and neck, liver or kidney cancer.

The CDR3 region is CASSQGGGNYGYTF. The CDR3 nucleotides read TGCGCCAGCAGCCAGGGCGGTGGAAACTATGGCTACACCTTC. This chain uses TRBV4-1 with TRBJ1-2; the D is unclear. Germline V gene lookup returns CDR1 MGHRA and CDR2 YSYEKL. Trimming took 3 bases from V and 2 from J, leaving 10 bases between them. The CDR3 sequence is 14 residues long.

V is TRBV27 and J is TRBJ2-7; TRBD2 matches at 7 bases. The CDR3 extends over 13 amino acids. The V and J ends lost 5 bases and 4 bases, in that order; junction bases with no gene match: 5. In germline, CDR1 is MNHEY, CDR2 SMNVEV (reference sequence). CDR3: CASSPRLAYEQYF. The DNA of the CDR3 is TGTGCCAGCAGTCCCCGACTAGCTTACGAGCAGTACTTC.

The chain employs TRBV6-1 and TRBJ1-1, with D tentatively TRBD1 (5 bases). Trimming shortened V by 2 bases and J by 8 bases, and 9 bases separated the two germline ends. Germline assignment: CDR1 MNHNS and CDR2 SASEGT. The CDR3 contains 12 residues. The CDR3 loop is CASSERGGEAFF. The DNA of the CDR3 is TGTGCCAGCAGTGAACGGGGCGGCGAAGCTTTCTTT.

J is TRBJ2-3 and V is TRBV10-3; tentatively, D is TRBD1 (6 bases). The CDR3 loop spans 14 amino acids. Germline CDR1 is ENHRY and CDR2 is SYGVKD. The V end was cut by 2 bases, the J end by 5 bases, with 11 bases between. In DNA, the CDR3 is TGTGCCATCAGTGAGAACAGGGAAGGAGATACGCAGTATTTT. This encodes CAISENREGDTQYF.

In this sample, this clone turned up many times. The CDR3, as DNA: TGTGCCAGCAGCCCACAGGGATACTATGGCTACACCTTC. Translating it yields CASSPQGYYGYTF. V usage is TRBV6-5 and J usage is TRBJ1-2, with D possibly being TRBD1 (6 bases). The length of the CDR3 is 13 residues. Trimming shortened V by 6 bases and J by 3 bases, and 11 bases separated the two germline ends. CDR1 is MNHEY, CDR2 SVGAGI, per germline.

The chain joins TRBV6-5 to TRBJ2-7, with 7 positions matching TRBD1. Germline assignment: CDR1 MNHEY and CDR2 SVGAGI. The CDR3 is made up of 14 amino acids. Trimming cost V 0 bases and J 5 bases; bases outside gene matches: 4. The CDR3 DNA reads as TGTGCCAGCAGTTACTCGGGTACAGGGGACGAGCAGTACTTC. Residues: CASSYSGTGDEQYF.

This chain uses TRBV4-3 with TRBJ2-2; D not certain. Germline CDR1 LGHNA, CDR2 YSLEER. This CDR3 spans 14 amino acids. V was clipped by 0 bases and J by 7 bases, with 9 bases between them. The CDR3 here is CASSQDLPLGELFF. The CDR3 coding sequence is TGCGCCAGCAGCCAAGATCTCCCCCTCGGGGAGCTGTTTTTT.

The J gene is TRBJ2-5, the V gene TRBV19, with 12 bases matching TRBD2. The CDR3 runs 17 residues. J gave up 5 bases and V 3 bases, and 10 bases lay outside the gene matches. Germline CDR1 and CDR2: LNHDA and SQIVND (reference sequence). CDR3 in amino acids: CASSIGLTSGGLETQYF. The DNA for the CDR3 is TGTGCCAGTAGTATCGGCCTTACTAGCGGGGGGTTGGAGACCCAGTACTTC.

The rearrangement joins TRBV7-9 to TRBJ1-2; TRBD1 matches at 7 bases. This CDR3 spans 12 amino acids. With 4 bases clipped from V and 8 bases from J, the junction kept 4 bases outside the gene matches. Germline CDR1 is SEHNR and CDR2 is FQNEAQ (reference sequence). This chain's CDR3 is CASSYQQGGYTF. The CDR3 bases are TGTGCCAGCAGCTACCAACAGGGGGGCTACACCTTC.

V is TRBV30 and J is TRBJ1-5, with D possibly matching TRBD1 (6 bases). The ends were cut back, 2 bases at V and 6 bases at J, with 11 bases in the middle. This CDR3 region has 13 residues. The germline V gene has CDR1 GTSNPN and CDR2 SVGIG (reference sequence). The DNA of the CDR3 is TGTGCCTGGAGTATACAGGGACTTCAGCCCCAGCATTTT. Residues: CAWSIQGLQPQHF.

The genes are TRBV11-3 and TRBJ2-2; D may correspond to TRBD1 or TRBD2 (5 bases each). CDR3 length: 16 residues. Germline CDR1 SGHNT, CDR2 YENEEA. V lost 0 bases and J lost 7, with 15 bases in between. The CDR3 DNA reads TGTGCCAGCAGCTTAGATCCGGGGCTGAGCGGCGGGGAGCTGTTTTTT. It translates to CASSLDPGLSGGELFF.